This T cell receptor (beta chain) was captured by sequencing in a study of cytomegalovirus exposure and HLA in healthy donors. Study details: Later, an analysis reported that the 130 or so validation repertoires had used the same platform as the roughly 700 first-cohort repertoires.

This clone was seen just once. Clones were read by immunoSEQ multiplex PCR, and TCRdb kept only the in-frame ones, dropping some. The sample has about 280,000 clones, 85% to 90% seen once. Sequenced sample: PBMCs. The receptor was isolated from a woman between 18 and 29 years old in good health and CMV-seronegative.

CDR3 region: CASSQAGGNYNEQFF. The CDR3, as DNA: TGTGCCAGCAGTCAGGCGGGAGGGAACTACAATGAGCAGTTCTTC. The V and J genes are TRBV6-5 and TRBJ2-1, with 9 positions matching TRBD2. Trimming took 5 bases from V and 3 from J; bases not matched to a gene: 5. This CDR3 has 15 amino acids. CDR1 is MNHEY and CDR2 is SVGAGI in the germline V gene.